Each of the 22 T cell receptor beta chains below was sequenced from the same sample in a study of vaccination and CD4 T cells after COVID-19. Indicated treatment: roughly ten-day PBMC culture with coronavirus spike peptide pools or control peptides (ViraFEST assay). Their antigens remain unidentified. Cultured CD4+ T-cell DNA underwent Oncomine TCR Beta short-read sequencing. Each CDR3 protein gets one entry after TCRdb re-called the PCR reads with MiXCR. This sample has tens of thousands of distinct CDR3 sequences, with over 55% found just once. The sequences come from CD4+ T cells from blood, cultured in vitro, collected after SARS-CoV-2 vaccination. These TCRs come from a human donor who received a COVID-19 vaccine.

This clonotype was recorded once. The chain carries TRBV4-1 and TRBJ1-2, with 10 bases aligning to TRBD1. From germline, CDR1 is MGHRA and CDR2 YSYEKL. The CDR3 consists of 15 residues. V gave up 4 bases and J gave up 4 bases; unmatched junction bases: 6. The CDR3 bases are TGCGCCAGCAGCCGAGGGACAGGGGTCAGCTATGGCTACACCTTC. The encoded protein is CASSRGTGVSYGYTF.

The genes are TRBV6-1 and TRBJ1-2; D perhaps matches TRBD1 (5 bases). V lost 2 bases, J lost 4 bases, and 14 bases lay in between. The CDR3 has 15 amino acids. The germline V gene encodes CDR1 MNHNS and CDR2 SASEGT. CDR3 residues: CASSEFLTAIYGYTF. CDR3 in DNA: TGTGCCAGCAGTGAATTTCTGACAGCCATCTATGGCTACACCTTC.

In its sample, this clonotype was seen once. The chain carries TRBV7-2 and TRBJ2-3; no definite D call. Trimming removed 3 bases at V and 6 bases at J, with 10 bases between. The CDR3 covers 13 residues. The germline gives CDR1 SGHTA, CDR2 FQGNSA. The CDR3 sequence: CASSFPSLDTQYF. CDR3 DNA: TGTGCCAGCAGCTTCCCAAGCCTGGATACGCAGTATTTT.

The table lists this clonotype with a count of one. The chain carries TRBV7-9 and TRBJ2-3; 14 bases align to TRBD2. CDR3 length equals 17 residues. Trimming took 4 bases from V and 0 from J; bases not matched to a gene: 3. Germline V lookup: CDR1 SEHNR, CDR2 FQNEAQ (reference sequence). The CDR3 region has the DNA TGTGCCAGCAGCTCGGGACTAGCGGGGGCTAGCACAGATACGCAGTATTTT. It encodes CASSSGLAGASTDTQYF.

The chain couples TRBV11-3 to TRBJ2-2; possible D gene TRBD2, 6 bases. Trimming pared 5 bases from V and 2 bases from J, leaving 12 bases between. This CDR3 spans 15 amino acids. Per germline, CDR1 SGHNT and CDR2 YENEEA. CDR3 sequence reads: CASSPRGFNTGELFF. The DNA for the CDR3 is TGTGCCAGCAGCCCCCGGGGGTTCAACACCGGGGAGCTGTTTTTT. The variable domain in full, completed from reference TRBV11-3 and TRBJ2-2, reads EAGVVQSPRYKIIEKKQPVAFWCNPISGHNTLYWYLQNLGQGPELLIRYENEEAVDDSQLPKDRFSAERLKGVDSTLKIQPAELGDSAVYLCASSPRGFNTGELFFGEGSRLTVL.

The chain links TRBV6-1 to TRBJ1-1; D remains unclear. The CDR3 is 11 residues long. Between the trimmed V and J ends, which lost 11 bases and 4 bases, there was a span of 11 bases. Germline assignment: CDR1 MNHNS and CDR2 SASEGT. The DNA for the CDR3 is TGTGCCGCCAACCGGGCCACTGAAGCTTTCTTT. Translated: CAANRATEAFF.

The CDR3 DNA follows: TGTGCCAGCAGCTTAAGCGGGGACGAGCAGTACTTC. Its protein product is CASSLSGDEQYF. The chain is built from TRBV11-3 and TRBJ2-7; 7 nucleotides line up with TRBD2. Germline lookup yields CDR1 SGHNT and CDR2 YENEEA. This CDR3 contains 12 residues. V dropped 2 bases and J dropped 5; count of bases not matched to a gene: 0. Full variable domain (remainder filled in from reference TRBV11-3 and TRBJ2-7): EAGVVQSPRYKIIEKKQPVAFWCNPISGHNTLYWYLQNLGQGPELLIRYENEEAVDDSQLPKDRFSAERLKGVDSTLKIQPAELGDSAVYLCASSLSGDEQYFGPGTRLTVT.

The V gene is TRBV7-8, the J gene TRBJ2-7; TRBD1 agrees at 7 bases. Germline CDR1 reads SGHVS; CDR2 reads FQNEAQ. This CDR3 is built from 18 residues. The junction had 13 bases not matched to a gene; V was cut back by 1 base and J by 1 base. The CDR3 DNA follows: TGTGCCAGCAGCTTAGGGCCCTTGAGGGGGCGTCGATCCTACGAGCAGTACTTC. Translated: CASSLGPLRGRRSYEQYF.

The chain has TRBV5-6 and TRBJ2-5; 8 nucleotides align to TRBD2. The CDR3 runs 15 residues. Germline lookup yields CDR1 SGHDT and CDR2 YYEEEE. V was clipped by 3 bases and J by 5 bases; unmatched bases: 9. The CDR3 protein is CASSYAGLVQETQYF. CDR3 DNA: TGTGCCAGCAGCTATGCGGGACTAGTTCAGGAGACCCAGTACTTC.

V usage is TRBV3-1 and J usage is TRBJ2-7, with 9 bases identical to TRBD1. J lost 10 bases, V lost 2 bases, and 9 bases had no gene match. The V gene's germline CDR1 is LGHDT and CDR2 YNNKEL (reference sequence). This CDR3 comprises 14 residues. The CDR3 is CASSQRTGATDQYF. The CDR3 DNA reads as TGTGCCAGCAGCCAACGGACAGGGGCTACTGATCAGTACTTC.

This rearrangement joins TRBV6-1 to TRBJ1-2; no definite D call. Germline-derived CDR1 and CDR2 are MNHNS and SASEGT. Trimming took 7 bases from V and 8 from J, leaving 14 bases between them. The CDR3 is made up of 12 amino acids. The CDR3 loop reads CASMLARSGYTF. CDR3 DNA sequence: TGTGCCAGCATGCTTGCCCGCTCGGGCTACACCTTC.

The chain has TRBV18 and TRBJ1-2, with no clear D. The germline V gene has CDR1 KGHSH and CDR2 LQKENI. The CDR3 extends over 13 amino acids. Trimming stripped 6 bases from V and 8 bases from J, with 16 bases between. The CDR3 coding sequence is TGTGCCAGCTCCCCGATCGCAAGGGAGGGCTACACCTTC. This codes for CASSPIAREGYTF. The full variable domain, completed using reference TRBV18 and TRBJ1-2, is NAGVMQNPRHLVRRRGQEARLRCSPMKGHSHVYWYRQLPEEGLKFMVYLQKENIIDESGMPKERFSAEFPKEGPSILRIQQVVRGDSAAYFCASSPIAREGYTFGSGTRLTVV.

V and J are TRBV7-2 and TRBJ1-1, with D uncertain. Germline lookup yields CDR1 SGHTA and CDR2 FQGNSA. This CDR3 is built from 15 residues. Trimming left V 5 bases short and J 3 bases short, with 16 bases between. The CDR3 region has the DNA TGTGCCAGCAGCCCCCCTGGAAGGTGGGACACTGAAGCTTTCTTT. As protein: CASSPPGRWDTEAFF.

The chain joins TRBV20-1 to TRBJ2-3, with 8 bases lining up with TRBD2. The trim removed 1 base at V and 5 bases at J, leaving 8 bases unmatched. The CDR3 contains 15 residues. Germline-derived CDR1 and CDR2 are DFQATT and SNEGSKA (reference sequence). CDR3 protein: CSARVLLAGQDTQYF. CDR3 bases: TGCAGTGCTAGAGTTTTGCTAGCGGGTCAAGATACGCAGTATTTT.

This clonotype appeared a few times. The rearrangement links TRBV27 to TRBJ1-2, with 9 bases that match TRBD1. Germline-derived CDR1 and CDR2 are MNHEY and SMNVEV (reference sequence). Trimming took 4 bases from V and 7 from J; bases not matched to a gene: 7. CDR3 length: 14 residues. CDR3 bases: TGTGCCAGCAGTTCCCAGGGACAGGGCGCTGGCTACACCTTC. Translation: CASSSQGQGAGYTF.

The chain has TRBV6-5 and TRBJ1-2, with a weak D call TRBD1 (5 bases). The germline V gene encodes CDR1 MNHEY and CDR2 SVGAGI. Trimming removed 2 bases from V and 4 bases from J, with 17 bases in between. CDR3 length equals 16 residues. This CDR3 reads CASSYVGRGLGYGYTF. The CDR3 nucleotides read TGTGCCAGCAGTTACGTGGGGAGGGGTTTAGGCTATGGCTACACCTTC.

The V gene is TRBV14, the J gene TRBJ1-6; 10 bases line up with TRBD1. The CDR3 is made up of 14 amino acids. The J segment lost 10 bases and the V segment lost 3 bases, leaving 3 bases of the junction unmatched. The germline gives CDR1 SGHDN, CDR2 FVKESK. The CDR3 reads CASSHGTGASPLHF. In nucleotides, the CDR3 is TGTGCCAGCAGCCATGGGACAGGGGCCTCACCCCTCCACTTT.

The V and J genes are TRBV2 and TRBJ1-5, with 7 bases aligning to TRBD1. J was trimmed by 1 base and V by 3 bases; bases with no gene match: 3. CDR1 is SNHLY, CDR2 FYNNEI, per germline. This CDR3 is built from 15 residues. The DNA for the CDR3 is TGTGCCAGCAGTGAGTACAGGGGAAGCAATCAGCCCCAGCATTTT. This translates into CASSEYRGSNQPQHF.

The chain joins TRBV6-1 to TRBJ1-3; the match to TRBD1 covers 7 bases. Germline V gene lookup returns CDR1 MNHNS and CDR2 SASEGT. Trimming at V came to 3 bases and at J to 2 bases, leaving 4 bases not matched to a gene. This CDR3 is built from 15 residues. DNA for the CDR3: TGTGCCAGCAGTGACGTAGGGGGCACTGGAAACACCATATATTTT. It codes for CASSDVGGTGNTIYF.

The rearrangement joins TRBV28 to TRBJ1-2; possible D gene TRBD1, 6 bases. Germline V gene lookup returns CDR1 MDHEN and CDR2 SYDVKM. Trimming cost V 2 bases and J 7 bases, with 17 bases left between them. The CDR3 consists of 15 residues. The CDR3 reads CASSLPPWGGIGYTF. In DNA form, the CDR3 reads TGTGCCAGCAGTTTACCCCCATGGGGGGGCATTGGCTACACCTTC.

The V and J genes are TRBV12-3 or TRBV12-4 and TRBJ1-6, with 8 bases fitting TRBD1. Germline trimming cut 6 bases from V and 6 bases from J; bases unmatched to any gene: 4. The CDR3 sequence is 14 residues long. The CDR3 spells CASRVTGGNSPLHF. CDR3 DNA: TGTGCCAGCAGAGTCACAGGGGGTAATTCACCCCTCCACTTT.

V gene TRBV20-1 combines with J gene TRBJ1-2, with no clear D. Trimming took 5 bases from V and 6 from J, leaving 13 bases between them. The CDR3 consists of 12 residues. From germline, CDR1 is DFQATT and CDR2 SNEGSKA (reference sequence). This chain's CDR3 is CSAPLSQNGYTF. The CDR3, as DNA: TGCAGTGCTCCATTGAGTCAGAATGGCTACACCTTC.